This TCR beta chain was identified during a study of cytomegalovirus exposure and HLA in healthy donors. A note on this clone: The antigen remains undetermined.

PCR was performed using 60 Vbeta and 13 Jbeta primers. TCRdb's copy holds only in-frame clones and misses some; the assay was immunoSEQ multiplex PCR. There are roughly 150,000 clones in the sample; 72% occur only once, and approximately 2% lies in the top ten. Study-level results: In a later analysis, CMV-associated beta chains were mostly HLA-associated, it appeared.

The sequenced sample consisted of PBMCs. The clonotype comes from a man aged 35-49 years in good health and CMV-seronegative.

The CDR3 spells CASSLGQYEQYF. CDR3 DNA: TGTGCCAGCAGCCTGGGACAGTACGAGCAGTACTTC. The chain has TRBV5-4 and TRBJ2-7; TRBD1 matches at 7 bases. The germline gives CDR1 SGHNT, CDR2 YYREEE (reference sequence). This CDR3 is built from 12 residues. The V gene end was trimmed by 4 bases and the J gene end by 4 bases; junction bases not matched to a gene: 2.